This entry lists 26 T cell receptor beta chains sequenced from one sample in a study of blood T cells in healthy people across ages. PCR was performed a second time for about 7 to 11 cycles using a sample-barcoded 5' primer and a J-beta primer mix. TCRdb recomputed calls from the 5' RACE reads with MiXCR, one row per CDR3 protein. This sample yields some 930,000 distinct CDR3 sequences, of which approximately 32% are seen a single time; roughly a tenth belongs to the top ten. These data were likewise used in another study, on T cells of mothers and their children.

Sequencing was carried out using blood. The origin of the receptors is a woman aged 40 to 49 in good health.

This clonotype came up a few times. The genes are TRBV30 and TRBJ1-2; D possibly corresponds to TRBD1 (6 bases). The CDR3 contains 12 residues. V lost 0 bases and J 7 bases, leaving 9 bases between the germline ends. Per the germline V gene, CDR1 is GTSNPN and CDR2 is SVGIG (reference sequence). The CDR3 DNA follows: TGTGCCTGGAGTGTACCAGGGGTTGGCTACACCTTC. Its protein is CAWSVPGVGYTF.

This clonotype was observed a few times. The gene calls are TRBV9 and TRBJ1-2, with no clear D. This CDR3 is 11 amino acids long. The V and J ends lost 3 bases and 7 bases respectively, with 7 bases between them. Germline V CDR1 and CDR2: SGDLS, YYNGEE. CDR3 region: CASSAVSGYTF. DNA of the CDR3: TGTGCCAGCAGCGCCGTCTCTGGCTACACCTTC.

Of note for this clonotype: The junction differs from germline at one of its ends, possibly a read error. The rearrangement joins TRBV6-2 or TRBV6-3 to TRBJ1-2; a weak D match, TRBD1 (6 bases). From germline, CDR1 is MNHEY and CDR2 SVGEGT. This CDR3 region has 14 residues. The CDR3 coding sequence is TGTGCCAGCAGGTACTACAACAGGGCAGGTGGCTACACCTTC. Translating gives CASRYYNRAGGYTF.

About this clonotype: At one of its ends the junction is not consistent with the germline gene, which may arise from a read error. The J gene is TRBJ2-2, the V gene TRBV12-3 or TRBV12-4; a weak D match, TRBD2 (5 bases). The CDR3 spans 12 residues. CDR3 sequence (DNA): TGTGCCAGCAGTTTACGGGTCGGGAAGCTGTTTTTT. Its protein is CASSLRVGKLFF.

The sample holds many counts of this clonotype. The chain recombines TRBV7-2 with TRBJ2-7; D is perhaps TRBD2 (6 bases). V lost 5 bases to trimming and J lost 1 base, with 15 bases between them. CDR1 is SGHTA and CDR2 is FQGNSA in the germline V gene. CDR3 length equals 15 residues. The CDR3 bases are TGTGCCAGCAGCCCGGGACTTGGGACGTCCTACGAGCAGTACTTC. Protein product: CASSPGLGTSYEQYF.

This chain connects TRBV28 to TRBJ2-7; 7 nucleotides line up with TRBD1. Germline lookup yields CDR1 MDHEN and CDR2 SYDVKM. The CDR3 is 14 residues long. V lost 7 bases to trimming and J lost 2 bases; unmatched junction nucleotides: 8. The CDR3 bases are TGTGCCAGCACCCGTAGGGACAGCGCCTACGAGCAGTACTTC. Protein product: CASTRRDSAYEQYF.

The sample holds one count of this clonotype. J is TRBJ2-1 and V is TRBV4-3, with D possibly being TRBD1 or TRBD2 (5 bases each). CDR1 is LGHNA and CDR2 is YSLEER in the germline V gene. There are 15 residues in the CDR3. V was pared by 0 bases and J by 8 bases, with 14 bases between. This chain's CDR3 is CASSQDQGRDDEQFF. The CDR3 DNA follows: TGCGCCAGCAGCCAAGACCAGGGCAGGGACGATGAGCAGTTCTTC.

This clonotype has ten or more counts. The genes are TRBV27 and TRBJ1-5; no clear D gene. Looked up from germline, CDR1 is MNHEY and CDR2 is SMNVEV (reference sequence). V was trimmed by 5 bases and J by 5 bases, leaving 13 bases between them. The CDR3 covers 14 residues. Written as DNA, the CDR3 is TGTGCCAGCAGTATTAGCTACCAAGATCAGCCCCAGCATTTT. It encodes CASSISYQDQPQHF.

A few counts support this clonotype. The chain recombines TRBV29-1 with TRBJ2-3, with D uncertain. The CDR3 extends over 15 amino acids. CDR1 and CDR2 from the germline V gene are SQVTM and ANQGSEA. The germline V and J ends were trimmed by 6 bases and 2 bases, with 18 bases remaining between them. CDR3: CSVARTVTYTDTQYF. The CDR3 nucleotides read TGCAGCGTGGCAAGGACCGTCACGTACACAGATACGCAGTATTTT.

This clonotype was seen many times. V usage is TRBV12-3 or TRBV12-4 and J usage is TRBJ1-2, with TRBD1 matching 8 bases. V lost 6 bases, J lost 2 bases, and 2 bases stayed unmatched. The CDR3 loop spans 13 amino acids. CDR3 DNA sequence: TGTGCCAGCAGCCGGACAGGGAACTATGGCTACACCTTC. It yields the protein CASSRTGNYGYTF.

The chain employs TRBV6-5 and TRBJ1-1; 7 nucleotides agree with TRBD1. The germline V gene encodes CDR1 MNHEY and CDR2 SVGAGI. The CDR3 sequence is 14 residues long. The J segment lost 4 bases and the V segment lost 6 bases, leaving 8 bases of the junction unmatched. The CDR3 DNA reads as TGTGCCAGCAGGCGAGACAGGGTTGGCACTGAAGCTTTCTTT. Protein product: CASRRDRVGTEAFF.

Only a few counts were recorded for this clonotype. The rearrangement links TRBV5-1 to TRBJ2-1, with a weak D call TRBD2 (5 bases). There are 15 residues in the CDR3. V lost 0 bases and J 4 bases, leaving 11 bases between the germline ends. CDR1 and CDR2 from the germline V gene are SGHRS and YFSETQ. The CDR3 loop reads CASSLVREGYNEQFF. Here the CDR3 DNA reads TGCGCCAGCAGCTTGGTCCGGGAAGGGTACAATGAGCAGTTCTTC.

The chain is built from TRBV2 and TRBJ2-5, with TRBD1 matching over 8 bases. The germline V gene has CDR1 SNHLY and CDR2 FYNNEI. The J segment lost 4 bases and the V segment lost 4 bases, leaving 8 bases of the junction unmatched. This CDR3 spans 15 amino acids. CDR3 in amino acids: CASSVRTGGRETQYF. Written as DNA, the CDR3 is TGTGCCAGCAGTGTTCGAACAGGGGGGAGAGAGACCCAGTACTTC. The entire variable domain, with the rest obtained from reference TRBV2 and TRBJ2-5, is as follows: EPEVTQTPSHQVTQMGQEVILRCVPISNHLYFYWYRQILGQKVEFLVSFYNNEISEKSEIFDDQFSVERPDGSNFTLKIRSTKLEDSAMYFCASSVRTGGRETQYFGPGTRLLVL.

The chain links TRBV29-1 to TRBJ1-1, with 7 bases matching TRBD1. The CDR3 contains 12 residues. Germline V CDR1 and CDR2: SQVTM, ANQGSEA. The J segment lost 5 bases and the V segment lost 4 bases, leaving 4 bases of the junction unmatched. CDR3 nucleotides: TGCAGCGTTGGGAGGGGGCAGACTGAAGCTTTCTTT. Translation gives CSVGRGQTEAFF.

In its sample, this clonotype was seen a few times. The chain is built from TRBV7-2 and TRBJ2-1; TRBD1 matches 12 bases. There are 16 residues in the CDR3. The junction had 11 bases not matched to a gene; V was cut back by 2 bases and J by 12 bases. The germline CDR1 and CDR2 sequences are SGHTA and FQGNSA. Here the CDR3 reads CASSLPGTGGAKWQFF. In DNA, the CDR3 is TGTGCCAGCAGCTTACCCGGGACAGGGGGCGCGAAATGGCAGTTCTTC.

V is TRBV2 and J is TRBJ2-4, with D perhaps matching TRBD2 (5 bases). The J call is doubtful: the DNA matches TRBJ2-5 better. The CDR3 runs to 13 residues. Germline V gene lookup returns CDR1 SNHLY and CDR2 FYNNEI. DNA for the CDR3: TGTGCCAGCAGTGTGGCCGGAGGAGAGACCCAGTACTTC. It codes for CASSVAGGETQYF.

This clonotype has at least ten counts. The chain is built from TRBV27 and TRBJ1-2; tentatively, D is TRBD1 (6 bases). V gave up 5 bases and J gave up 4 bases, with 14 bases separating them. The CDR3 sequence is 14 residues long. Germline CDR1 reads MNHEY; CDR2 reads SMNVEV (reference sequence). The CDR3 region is CASSDVTGIYGYTF. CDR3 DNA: TGTGCCAGCAGTGACGTAACAGGGATCTATGGCTACACCTTC.

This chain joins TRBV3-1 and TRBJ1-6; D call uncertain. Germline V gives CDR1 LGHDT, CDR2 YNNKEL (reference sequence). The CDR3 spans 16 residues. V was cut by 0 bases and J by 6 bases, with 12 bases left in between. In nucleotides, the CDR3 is TGTGCCAGCAGCCAAGAGGAAACAATCGTTAATTCACCCCTCCACTTT. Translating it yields CASSQEETIVNSPLHF.

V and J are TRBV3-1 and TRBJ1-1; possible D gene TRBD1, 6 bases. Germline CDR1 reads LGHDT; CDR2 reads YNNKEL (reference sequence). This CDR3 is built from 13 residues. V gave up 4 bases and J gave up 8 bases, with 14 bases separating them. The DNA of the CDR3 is TGTGCCAGCAGCCCCTCCTACAGGGAAGAAGCTTTCTTT. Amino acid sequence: CASSPSYREEAFF. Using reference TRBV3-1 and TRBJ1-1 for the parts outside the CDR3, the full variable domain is DTAVSQTPKYLVTQMGNDKSIKCEQNLGHDTMYWYKQDSKKFLKIMFSYNNKELIINETVPNRFSPKSPDKAHLNLHINSLELGDSAVYFCASSPSYREEAFFGQGTRLTVV.

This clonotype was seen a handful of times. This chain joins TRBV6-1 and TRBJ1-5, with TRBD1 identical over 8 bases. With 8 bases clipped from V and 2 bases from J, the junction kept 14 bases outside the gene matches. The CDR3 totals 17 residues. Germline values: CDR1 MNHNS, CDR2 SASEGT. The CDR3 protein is CASESSSGGKGNQPQHF. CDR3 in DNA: TGTGCCAGCGAGTCCTCTTCAGGGGGCAAGGGCAATCAGCCCCAGCATTTT.

For the CDR3, the DNA is TGTGCCAGCAGCTTATTTATGGGGGGCCGGGAGACCCAGTACTTC. It specifies CASSLFMGGRETQYF. This sequence joins TRBV7-9 and TRBJ2-5; D is possibly TRBD1 or TRBD2 (6 bases each). The CDR3 extends over 15 amino acids. The germline V gene encodes CDR1 SEHNR and CDR2 FQNEAQ (reference sequence). With 2 bases removed from V and 5 bases from J, the gap between germline ends came to 15 bases.

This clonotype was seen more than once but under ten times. The CDR3 loop is CSARSRSAHYNEQFF. The CDR3 DNA sequence: TGCAGTGCTAGAAGCCGGTCAGCGCACTACAATGAGCAGTTCTTC. The V and J genes are TRBV20-1 and TRBJ2-1; D remains unclear. The CDR3 runs to 15 residues. CDR1 and CDR2 from the germline V gene are DFQATT and SNEGSKA (reference sequence). Deletions cut 2 bases from V and 3 bases from J, with 14 bases between.

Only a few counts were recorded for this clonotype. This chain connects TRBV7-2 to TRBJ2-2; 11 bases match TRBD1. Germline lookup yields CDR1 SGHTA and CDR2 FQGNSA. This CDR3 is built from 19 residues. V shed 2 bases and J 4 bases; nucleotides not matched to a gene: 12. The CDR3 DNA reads TGTGCCAGCAGCTTAAGCTGGGACAGGGGGGGTATACGCACCGGGGAGCTGTTTTTT. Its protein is CASSLSWDRGGIRTGELFF.

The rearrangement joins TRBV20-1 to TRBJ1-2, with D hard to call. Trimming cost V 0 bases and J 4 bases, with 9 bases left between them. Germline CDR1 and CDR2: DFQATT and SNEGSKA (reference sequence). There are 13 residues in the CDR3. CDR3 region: CSARDQVGYGYTF. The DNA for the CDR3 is TGCAGTGCTAGAGATCAAGTGGGCTATGGCTACACCTTC.

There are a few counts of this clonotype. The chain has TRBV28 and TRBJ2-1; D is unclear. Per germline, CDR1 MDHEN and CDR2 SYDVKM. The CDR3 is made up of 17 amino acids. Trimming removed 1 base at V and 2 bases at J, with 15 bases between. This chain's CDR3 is CASSLYRPPRPYNEQFF. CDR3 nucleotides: TGTGCCAGCAGTTTATATCGGCCACCAAGACCCTACAATGAGCAGTTCTTC.

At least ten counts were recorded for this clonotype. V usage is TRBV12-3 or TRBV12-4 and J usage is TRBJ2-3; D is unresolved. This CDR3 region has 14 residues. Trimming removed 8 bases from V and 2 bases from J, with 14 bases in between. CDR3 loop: CASVRVQYTDTQYF. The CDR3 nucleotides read TGTGCCAGCGTCCGTGTCCAATACACAGATACGCAGTATTTT.